These 14 T cell receptor beta chains originate from one sample sequenced in a study of CD8 T cells in Susac syndrome. Reverse transcription used roughly 0.45 to 1 ug RNA and random hexamers. In TCRdb, the immunoSEQ multiplex PCR reads were re-called with MiXCR into one record per CDR3 protein. This table has some 70,000 distinct CDR3 sequences, about 94% appearing once. The sample was CD8+ T cells from PBMCs. The receptor source for this set is a human donor with multiple sclerosis.

The chain carries TRBV30 and TRBJ1-1, with D unresolved. Germline-derived CDR1 and CDR2 are GTSNPN and SVGIG (reference sequence). This CDR3 has 10 amino acids. Trimming took 2 bases from V and 8 from J, leaving 6 bases between them. The chain's CDR3 is CAWSRGEAFF. DNA for the CDR3: TGTGCCTGGAGTCGCGGGGAAGCTTTCTTT.

J is TRBJ2-7 and V is TRBV20-1; D may be TRBD1 (6 bases). Trimming removed 1 base from V and 3 bases from J, with 16 bases in between. CDR3 size: 15 residues. Germline V CDR1 and CDR2: DFQATT, SNEGSKA (reference sequence). CDR3 residues: CSARGLGALIYEQYF. The CDR3, as DNA: TGCAGTGCTAGAGGATTGGGGGCCCTCATCTACGAGCAGTACTTC.

The chain employs TRBV4-3 and TRBJ1-6, with D perhaps TRBD1 (5 bases). The CDR3 extends over 18 amino acids. V was cut by 0 bases and J by 5 bases, with 17 bases left in between. Germline CDR1 LGHNA, CDR2 YSLEER. The CDR3 loop reads CASSQDRSGPGDNSPLHF. In DNA, the CDR3 is TGCGCCAGCAGCCAAGACAGGAGCGGGCCGGGGGATAATTCACCCCTCCACTTT.

The chain carries TRBV3-1 and TRBJ2-1, with 11 bases that match TRBD2. The trim removed 4 bases at V and 6 bases at J, leaving 8 bases unmatched. The CDR3 spans 16 residues. From germline, CDR1 is LGHDT and CDR2 YNNKEL (reference sequence). In DNA form, the CDR3 reads TGTGCCAGCAGCCCCGGGACGACTAGCGGGATCAATGAGCAGTTCTTC. Protein sequence: CASSPGTTSGINEQFF.

This rearrangement joins TRBV24-1 to TRBJ2-3; 10 nucleotides align to TRBD2. Trimming cost V 4 bases and J 5 bases; bases outside gene matches: 11. The germline V gene has CDR1 KGHDR and CDR2 SFDVKD. The CDR3 length is 17 residues. The CDR3 loop is CATSDLGLAGVGDTQYF. CDR3 nucleotides: TGTGCCACCAGTGACCTGGGGCTAGCGGGAGTGGGAGATACGCAGTATTTT.

The rearrangement joins TRBV12-3 or TRBV12-4 to TRBJ2-5, with D tentatively TRBD1 or TRBD2 (5 bases each). CDR3 length: 15 amino acids. Trimming took off 5 bases at V and 0 bases at J, with 13 bases between the two ends. The CDR3 sequence is CASSRDAPDQETQYF. Written as DNA, the CDR3 is TGTGCCAGCAGTCGGGACGCCCCCGACCAAGAGACCCAGTACTTC.

The V gene is TRBV10-3, the J gene TRBJ1-2; D gene uncertain. Germline assignment: CDR1 ENHRY and CDR2 SYGVKD. V lost 2 bases and J lost 2, with 3 bases in between. CDR3 length: 12 amino acids. The CDR3 DNA reads as TGTGCCATCAGTGAGGGGAACTATGGCTACACCTTC. Protein product: CAISEGNYGYTF.

The chain employs TRBV7-9 and TRBJ1-2; D not certain. The V gene's germline CDR1 is SEHNR and CDR2 FQNEAQ (reference sequence). This CDR3 contains 15 residues. Trimming shortened V by 0 bases and J by 4 bases, and 12 bases separated the two germline ends. CDR3 protein: CASSLAVSVAYGYTF. CDR3 bases: TGTGCCAGCAGCTTAGCTGTGTCAGTCGCCTATGGCTACACCTTC.

This rearrangement joins TRBV28 to TRBJ1-5; D remains ambiguous. The CDR3 is made up of 12 amino acids. Germline V gene lookup returns CDR1 MDHEN and CDR2 SYDVKM. Trimming took off 5 bases at V and 9 bases at J, with 11 bases between the two ends. The CDR3 protein is CASSIDGGPQHF. CDR3 bases: TGTGCCAGCAGTATCGACGGAGGGCCCCAGCATTTT.

The V and J genes are TRBV28 and TRBJ2-3, with 8 nucleotides matching TRBD1. There are 16 residues in the CDR3. Looked up from germline, CDR1 is MDHEN and CDR2 is SYDVKM. V shed 7 bases and J 0 bases; nucleotides not matched to a gene: 9. The CDR3 sequence is CASTSGTGLSTDTQYF. The CDR3 bases are TGTGCCAGCACGTCCGGGACAGGCCTTAGCACAGATACGCAGTATTTT. Full variable domain (missing parts from reference TRBV28 and TRBJ2-3): DVKVTQSSRYLVKRTGEKVFLECVQDMDHENMFWYRQDPGLGLRLIYFSYDVKMKEKGDIPEGYSVSREKKERFSLILESASTNQTSMYLCASTSGTGLSTDTQYFGPGTRLTVL.

The chain couples TRBV20-1 to TRBJ1-3; D is uncertain. V was cut by 5 bases and J by 0 bases, with 8 bases left in between. The CDR3 has 13 residues. Germline CDR1 reads DFQATT; CDR2 reads SNEGSKA (reference sequence). CDR3 sequence: CSALGFSGNTIYF. The CDR3, as DNA: TGCAGTGCTTTGGGGTTCTCTGGAAACACCATATATTTT.

About this clonotype itself: Sequence at one end of the junction differs from germline and may be a read error. The chain couples TRBV30 to TRBJ2-1; 13 positions agree with TRBD2. The CDR3 length is 15 residues. From germline, CDR1 is GTSNPN and CDR2 SVGIG (reference sequence). CDR3 loop: CAWDELAGGGNGQFF. The CDR3 region has the DNA TGTGCCTGGGATGAACTAGCGGGGGGGGGAAATGGGCAGTTCTTC.

The V and J genes are TRBV3-1 and TRBJ2-3, with D tentatively TRBD2 (5 bases). V shed 5 bases and J shed 4 bases, with 13 bases lying between them. The CDR3 loop spans 14 amino acids. CDR1 is LGHDT, CDR2 YNNKEL, per germline (reference sequence). In DNA, the CDR3 is TGTGCCAGCAGCACATCCTCTAGCCCAGATACGCAGTATTTT. This codes for CASSTSSSPDTQYF.

The gene calls are TRBV29-1 and TRBJ1-1, with a tentative D call TRBD1 (5 bases). The CDR3 loop spans 16 amino acids. The V end lost 5 bases, the J end lost 3 bases, and 22 bases lay between the germline ends. Looked up from germline, CDR1 is SQVTM and CDR2 is ANQGSEA. CDR3 DNA sequence: TGCAGCGTTCTTTTCGCGCCAGGGTGGGGGGACACTGAAGCTTTCTTT. Its protein is CSVLFAPGWGDTEAFF. Complete variable domain (other parts from reference TRBV29-1 and TRBJ1-1): SAVISQKPSRDICQRGTSLTIQCQVDSQVTMMFWYRQQPGQSLTLIATANQGSEATYESGFVIDKFPISRPNLTFSTLTVSNMSPEDSSIYLCSVLFAPGWGDTEAFFGQGTRLTVV.